This T cell receptor (beta chain) comes out of a study of T cell responses to AZD1222 COVID-19 vaccine. As for this clone: Its antigen remains unknown.

Study observations and caveats: When two AZD1222 doses had been given, Spike-specific TCR breadth and depth rose.

Assay used: immunoSEQ multiplex PCR; TCRdb lists only in-frame clones, some missing. The repertoire holds some 40,000 clones, with around 81% as singletons. Germline-derived CDR1 and CDR2 are MNHEY and SVGEGT. There are 11 residues in the CDR3. With 5 bases removed from V and 8 bases from J, the gap between germline ends came to 9 bases. V gene TRBV6-2 or TRBV6-3 combines with J gene TRBJ1-1, with a possible D match to TRBD1 (6 bases). This specimen consisted of peripheral blood, obtained on day 0 of AZD1222 vaccination. This clonotype was obtained from an adult in good health. For the CDR3, the DNA is TGTGCCAGCAGTAACGGACAGGAAGCTTTCTTT. Translated, it gives CASSNGQEAFF.